This TCR beta chain is drawn from a study of blood T cell repertoires in COVID-19. Study-wide background: Material from acute and convalescent COVID-19 was sourced from the United States, Italy and Spain. From T cells, B-cell-depleted T cells, or PBMCs came the material, which was cDNA or gDNA.

This CDR3 spans 15 amino acids. Germline V CDR1 and CDR2: SGHKS, YYEKEE (reference sequence). Trimming removed 3 bases at V and 5 bases at J, with 14 bases between. Original data processing: Reference gene primer amplification in the assay estimated nucleated cell counts. The repertoire was sequenced with immunoSEQ multiplex PCR; TCRdb's copy has only in-frame clones and lacks some. V, J and clone size reflect that table, while D and trimming were determined from the DNA. The table shows 95,000 to 150,000 clones, with approximately 87% occurring only once. This clone was seen more than once but under ten times.

The gene calls are TRBV5-5 and TRBJ1-4, with D possibly matching TRBD1 (5 bases). The specimen sequenced was peripheral blood. The sequence derives from a woman aged 45-65 years with acute or convalescent COVID-19. The CDR3 is CASSSLGGLNEKLFF. The CDR3 nucleotides are TGTGCCAGCAGCTCGCTGGGGGGTCTCAATGAAAAACTGTTTTTT.